These 13 T cell receptor beta chains originate from one sample sequenced in a study of memory CD8 T cells in hepatitis C reinfection. Time point defined: peak reinfection, 3 to 8 weeks after reinfection detection. No in vitro expansion preceded TCR sequencing of the sorted cells. Clones were sequenced by immunoSEQ multiplex PCR, and TCRdb holds only the in-frame ones, with some missing. Of around 45,000 clones in the sample, roughly 90% were seen once. The sample taken for sequencing was naive CD8+ T cells sorted from blood. All receptors come from a man aged 18 to 30 with hepatitis C virus infection.

The rearrangement uses TRBV4-3 and TRBJ2-3, with D perhaps matching TRBD1 (5 bases). The ends were cut back, 0 bases at V and 2 bases at J, with 9 bases in the middle. This CDR3 has 15 amino acids. Germline V gene data show CDR1 as LGHNA and CDR2 as YSLEER. The CDR3 spells CASSQDPGHTDTQYF. As DNA, the CDR3 is TGCGCCAGCAGCCAAGACCCCGGACACACAGATACGCAGTATTTT.

The chain combines TRBV15 with TRBJ1-5, with D perhaps matching TRBD1 (5 bases). CDR1 is LNHNV, CDR2 YYDKDF, per germline (reference sequence). Trimming removed 0 bases from V and 4 bases from J, with 10 bases in between. There are 15 residues in the CDR3. This CDR3 reads CATSRDLSGNQPQHF. Here the CDR3 DNA reads TGTGCCACCAGCAGAGATTTATCAGGGAATCAGCCCCAGCATTTT.

The chain recombines TRBV6-1 with TRBJ2-1, with 10 bases lining up with TRBD2. Germline V gene sequence: CDR1 MNHNS, CDR2 SASEGT. The CDR3 spans 14 residues. V shed 6 bases, J shed 3 bases, and the junction held 2 bases outside the gene matches. CDR3 protein: CASSRTSGYNEQFF. The CDR3 nucleotides read TGTGCCAGCAGCCGGACTAGCGGCTACAATGAGCAGTTCTTC.

The J gene is TRBJ2-6, the V gene TRBV9, with a possible D match to TRBD2 (6 bases). V was clipped by 0 bases and J by 2 bases, with 9 bases between them. The germline gives CDR1 SGDLS, CDR2 YYNGEE. The CDR3 runs to 16 residues. CDR3 in DNA: TGTGCCAGCAGCGTAGGCGGGGATACTGGGGCCAACGTCCTGACTTTC. Translation: CASSVGGDTGANVLTF.

The V and J genes are TRBV7-8 and TRBJ2-1; TRBD1 agrees at 11 bases. The V gene end was trimmed by 3 bases and the J gene end by 3 bases; junction bases not matched to a gene: 4. In germline, CDR1 is SGHVS, CDR2 FQNEAQ. This CDR3 comprises 16 residues. CDR3 amino acids: CASSFGTGGSYNEQFF. The DNA for the CDR3 is TGTGCCAGCAGCTTCGGGACAGGGGGGAGCTACAATGAGCAGTTCTTC.

The rearrangement links TRBV6-5 to TRBJ2-2; D is unclear. This CDR3 has 13 residues. Germline V gives CDR1 MNHEY, CDR2 SVGAGI. Between the trimmed V and J ends, which lost 2 bases and 6 bases, there was a span of 7 bases. The CDR3 protein is CASSYVGAGELFF. CDR3 in DNA: TGTGCCAGCAGTTACGTAGGAGCCGGGGAGCTGTTTTTT.

The chain combines TRBV7-9 with TRBJ2-7; maybe TRBD1 (6 bases). The V end was cut by 5 bases, the J end by 1 base, with 12 bases between. Germline V gene sequence: CDR1 SEHNR, CDR2 FQNEAQ (reference sequence). The CDR3 has 14 residues. The CDR3 sequence is CASSGSDRSYEQYV. As DNA, the CDR3 is TGTGCCAGCAGCGGGAGTGACAGGTCCTACGAGCAGTACGTC.

The gene calls are TRBV29-1 and TRBJ1-2, with D uncertain. Trimming removed 1 base from V and 3 bases from J, with 9 bases in between. Germline lookup yields CDR1 SQVTM and CDR2 ANQGSEA. The CDR3 contains 13 residues. CDR3 region: CSVEGGIYYGYTF. The CDR3 DNA sequence: TGCAGCGTTGAAGGCGGGATTTACTATGGCTACACCTTC.

This chain uses TRBV9 with TRBJ2-1; the D gene is possibly TRBD1 (6 bases). There are 14 residues in the CDR3. The V gene's germline CDR1 is SGDLS and CDR2 YYNGEE. V was cut by 7 bases and J by 2 bases, with 13 bases left in between. The CDR3, as DNA: TGTGCCAGCGGAACCGGGACAACCTACAATGAGCAGTTCTTC. It codes for CASGTGTTYNEQFF.

This clone was observed once. The V gene is TRBV7-6, the J gene TRBJ2-7, with D unclear. The germline V gene encodes CDR1 SGHVS and CDR2 FNYEAQ. The CDR3 contains 15 residues. V lost 5 bases to trimming and J lost 0 bases, with 14 bases between them. The CDR3 region is CASSPGGQASYEQYV. As DNA, the CDR3 is TGTGCCAGCAGCCCAGGTGGGCAGGCCTCCTACGAGCAGTACGTC.

This clone was counted a single time. The chain uses TRBV6-1 and TRBJ2-3, with no clear D. Germline values: CDR1 MNHNS, CDR2 SASEGT. The length of the CDR3 is 17 residues. V was trimmed by 3 bases and J by 2 bases, leaving 18 bases between them. The CDR3 DNA sequence: TGTGCCAGCAGTGATTACCGATTAGAGCTTCCCACAGATACGCAGTATTTT. Its protein product is CASSDYRLELPTDTQYF.

V and J are TRBV4-1 and TRBJ1-5; D is unresolved. This CDR3 is 16 amino acids long. Trimming pared 2 bases from V and 0 bases from J, leaving 11 bases between. Germline V gene lookup returns CDR1 MGHRA and CDR2 YSYEKL. Written as DNA, the CDR3 is TGCGCCAGCAGCCAACGGGGAGACCATAGCAATCAGCCCCAGCATTTT. Residues: CASSQRGDHSNQPQHF.

The chain uses TRBV11-1 and TRBJ2-3, with D possibly TRBD1 on 5 matching bases. V was pared by 1 base and J by 3 bases, with 8 bases between. The CDR3 has 14 residues. Germline V gene data show CDR1 as SGHAT and CDR2 as FQDESV (reference sequence). The DNA for the CDR3 is TGTGCCAGCAGCTTAGGCACAGGAACAGATACGCAGTATTTT. This translates into CASSLGTGTDTQYF.